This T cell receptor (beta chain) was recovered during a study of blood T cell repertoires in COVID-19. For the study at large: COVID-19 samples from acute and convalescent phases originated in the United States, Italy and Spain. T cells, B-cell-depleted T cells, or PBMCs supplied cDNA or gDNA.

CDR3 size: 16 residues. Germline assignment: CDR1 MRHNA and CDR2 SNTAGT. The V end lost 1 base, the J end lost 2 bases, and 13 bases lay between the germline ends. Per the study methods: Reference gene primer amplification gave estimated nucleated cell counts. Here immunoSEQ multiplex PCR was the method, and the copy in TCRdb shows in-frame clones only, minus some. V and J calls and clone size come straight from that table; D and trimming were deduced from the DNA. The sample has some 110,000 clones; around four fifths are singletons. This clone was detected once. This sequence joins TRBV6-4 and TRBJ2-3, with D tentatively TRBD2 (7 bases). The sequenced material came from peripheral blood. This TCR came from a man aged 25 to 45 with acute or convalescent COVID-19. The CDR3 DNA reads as TGTGCCAGCAGTGACTGGCGGGGGCCTGTCACAGATACGCAGTATTTT. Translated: CASSDWRGPVTDTQYF.